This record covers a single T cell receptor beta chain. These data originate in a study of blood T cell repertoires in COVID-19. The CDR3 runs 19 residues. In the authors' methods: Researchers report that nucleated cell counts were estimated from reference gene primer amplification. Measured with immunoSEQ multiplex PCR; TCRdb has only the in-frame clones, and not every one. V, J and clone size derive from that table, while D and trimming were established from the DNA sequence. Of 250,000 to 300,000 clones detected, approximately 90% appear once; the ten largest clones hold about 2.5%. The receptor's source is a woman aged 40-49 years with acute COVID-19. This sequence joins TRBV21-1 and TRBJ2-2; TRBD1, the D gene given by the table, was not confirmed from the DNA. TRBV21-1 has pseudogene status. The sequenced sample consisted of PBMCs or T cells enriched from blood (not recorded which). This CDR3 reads CASSKDGPGQGNSTGELFF. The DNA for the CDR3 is TGTGCCAGCAGCAAAGACGGCCCGGGACAGGGGAATTCCACCGGGGAGCTGTTTTTT.